This T cell receptor (beta chain) is drawn from a study of cytomegalovirus exposure and HLA in healthy donors. The study ran its PCR with 60 Vbeta and 13 Jbeta primers. The assay was immunoSEQ multiplex PCR, and TCRdb's table has in-frame clones only and misses some. This table has around 120,000 clones, around three quarters appearing once. Study-level points and caveats: A missense variant in DCLRE1C was later tied to TCR beta V- and J-gene trimming. Among the most significant clusters, several appeared linked to common viral pathogens in a later analysis.

Regarding this clone: The target antigen is unknown. The same CDR3 also results from other DNA sequences found in this sample.

CDR3 size: 17 residues. The V and J ends lost 1 base and 7 bases, in that order; junction bases with no gene match: 7. In germline, CDR1 is MGHRA, CDR2 YSYEKL. Sequenced input: PBMCs. The gene calls are TRBV4-1 and TRBJ2-1; 13 nucleotides line up with TRBD2. The sequence was obtained from a man younger than 45 in good health and CMV-seropositive. This chain's CDR3 is CASSQGTSGGTYNEQFF. CDR3 DNA sequence: TGCGCCAGCAGCCAAGGGACTAGCGGGGGTACGTATAATGAGCAGTTCTTC.